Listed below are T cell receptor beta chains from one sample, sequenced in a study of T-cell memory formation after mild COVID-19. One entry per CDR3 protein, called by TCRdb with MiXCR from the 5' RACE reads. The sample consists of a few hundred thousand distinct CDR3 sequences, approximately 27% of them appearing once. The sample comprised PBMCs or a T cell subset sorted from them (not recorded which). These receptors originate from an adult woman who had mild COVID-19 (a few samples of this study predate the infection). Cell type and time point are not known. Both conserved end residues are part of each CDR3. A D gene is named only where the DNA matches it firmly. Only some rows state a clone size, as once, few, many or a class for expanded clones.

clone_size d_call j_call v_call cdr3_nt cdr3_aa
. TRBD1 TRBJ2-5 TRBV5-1 TGCGCCAGCAGCTTGGTGAAGGGGGCTGGGGAGACCCAGTACTTC CASSLVKGAGETQYF
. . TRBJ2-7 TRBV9 TGTGCCAGCAGCGTGGAGGGACAGCCCCCCTACGAGCAGTACTTC CASSVEGQPPYEQYF
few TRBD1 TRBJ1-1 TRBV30 TGTGCCTGGATCGCGACAGGGAATAGTGGTGAAGCTTTCTTT CAWIATGNSGEAFF
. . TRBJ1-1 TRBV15 TGTGCCACCAGCAGAGAAGTGATGGGGCCCCGGGGGGACACTGAAGCTTTCTTT CATSREVMGPRGDTEAFF
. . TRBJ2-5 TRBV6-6 TGTGCCAGCAGTTACTGGGGCGGGTGGGAGACCCAGTACTTC CASSYWGGWETQYF
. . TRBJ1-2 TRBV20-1 TGCAGTGCTAGATGGGGGGCTGACTATGGCTACACCTTC CSARWGADYGYTF
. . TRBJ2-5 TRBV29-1 TGCAGCGTTGGTGGGCTAGCAGGAGGGAGGGAGACCCAGTACTTC CSVGGLAGGRETQYF
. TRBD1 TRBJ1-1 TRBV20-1 TGCAGTGCCATCTGGACAGGTGGGGCTTTCTTT CSAIWTGGAFF
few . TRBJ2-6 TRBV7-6 TGTGCCAGCAGCTCACTTAGACTTTCCGGGGCCAACGTCCTGACTTTC CASSSLRLSGANVLTF
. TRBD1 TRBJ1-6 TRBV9 TGTGCCAGCAGCGTAGACAGGGGTCGGAATTCACCCCTCCACTTT CASSVDRGRNSPLHF
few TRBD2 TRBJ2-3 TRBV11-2 TGTGCCAGCAGCCCCGGCCCCGACTCGCTAGCGGGGGGCATCTGGTATACGCAGTATTTT CASSPGPDSLAGGIWYTQYF
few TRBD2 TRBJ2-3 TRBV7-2 TGTGCCAGCAGCTTAGCCCAACTAGCGGGAGGGTCCACAGATACGCAGTATTTT CASSLAQLAGGSTDTQYF
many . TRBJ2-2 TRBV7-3 TGTGCCAGCAGCTTGGATTTTTTGGGGGAGCTGTTTTTT CASSLDFLGELFF
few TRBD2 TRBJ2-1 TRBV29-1 TGCAGCGTGGTAGTAAGGGGGACTAGCGGGAGGGTGGCGCAGTTCTTC CSVVVRGTSGRVAQFF
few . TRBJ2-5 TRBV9 TGTGCCAGCAGCCCCGGGGGCCGGAGGAACCAAGAGACCCAGTACTTC CASSPGGRRNQETQYF
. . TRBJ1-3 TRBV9 TGTGCCAGCAGCGTAGGAGTAGGCACCATATATTTT CASSVGVGTIYF
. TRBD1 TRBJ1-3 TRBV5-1 TGCGCCAGCAGCCCAGGGACAGGGAGCTCTGGAAACACCATATATTTT CASSPGTGSSGNTIYF
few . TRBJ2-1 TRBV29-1 TGCAGCTGGTTCGGTACCTCCTACAATGAGCAGTTCTTC CSWFGTSYNEQFF
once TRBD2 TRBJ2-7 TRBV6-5 TGTGCCAGCAGTTACTCGATACTGCGGGAGAGCTACGAGCAGTACTTC CASSYSILRESYEQYF
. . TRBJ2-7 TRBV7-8 TGTGCCAGCAGCGATGGCCAGGGCGTAAGGGTGCCCTACGAGCAGTACTTC CASSDGQGVRVPYEQYF
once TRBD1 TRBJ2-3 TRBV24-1 TGTGCCACCAGTGATACAGCCGACAGGGGGAGAACAGATACGCAGTATTTT CATSDTADRGRTDTQYF
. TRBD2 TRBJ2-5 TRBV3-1 TGTGCCAGCAGCCGAACAGCGGGGGGAGAGACCCAGTACTTC CASSRTAGGETQYF
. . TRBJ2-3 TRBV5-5 TGTGCCATTCGGAGGGGGCTTGACACAGATACGCAGTATTTT CAIRRGLDTDTQYF
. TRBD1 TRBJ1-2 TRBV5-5 TGTGCCAGCAGCTTGTTCCAGGGGGACTATGGCTACACCTTC CASSLFQGDYGYTF
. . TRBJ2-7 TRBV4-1 TGCGCCAGCAGCCAATCCCTCGACTACGAGCAGTACTTC CASSQSLDYEQYF
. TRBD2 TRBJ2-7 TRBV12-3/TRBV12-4 TGTGCCAGCAGTTTGCTAGCGGGAGTCTTGGGCGAGCAGTACTTC CASSLLAGVLGEQYF
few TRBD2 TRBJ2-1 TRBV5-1 TGCGCCAGCAGCTTGGCGGGAGGCTCTAATGAGCAGTTCTTC CASSLAGGSNEQFF
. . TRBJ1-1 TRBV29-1 TGCAGCGCCGATGCGGGACCGCTGAGCACTGAAGCTTTCTTT CSADAGPLSTEAFF
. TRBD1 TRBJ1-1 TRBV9 TGTGCCAGCAGCGCCGACAGGGCCCAATATAAGCTTTTCTTT CASSADRAQYKLFF
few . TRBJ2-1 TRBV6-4 TGTGCCAGCAGTGCAGGGGAAGGTGAGCAGTTCTTC CASSAGEGEQFF
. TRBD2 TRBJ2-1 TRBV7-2 TGTGCCAGCAGCTTGCGGGAGGGACCGCAGTTCTTC CASSLREGPQFF
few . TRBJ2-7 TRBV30 TGTGCCTGGAGTGTACAGGTTAGAACCTACGAGCAGTACTTC CAWSVQVRTYEQYF
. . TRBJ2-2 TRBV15 TGTGCCACCAGCAGAGAACTCGCTGGCGGGGAGCTGTTTTTT CATSRELAGGELFF
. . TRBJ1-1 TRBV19 TGTGCCAGTAAAAACAATATGAACACTGAAGCTTTCTTT CASKNNMNTEAFF
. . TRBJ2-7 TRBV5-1 TGCGCCAGCAGCTTGGCGGGGGGCACGAACTCCTACGAGCAGTACTTC CASSLAGGTNSYEQYF
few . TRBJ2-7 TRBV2 TGTGCCAGCAGTGAACAGGTCTTTGGGGAGCAGTACTTC CASSEQVFGEQYF
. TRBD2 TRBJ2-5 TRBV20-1 TGCAGTGCTCCGACTAGCGGGGGAGTGCGAGAGACCCAGTACTTC CSAPTSGGVRETQYF
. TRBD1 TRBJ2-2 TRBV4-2 TGTGCCAGCAGCCCAGGACAGGGGAAAGACACCGGGGAGCTGTTTTTT CASSPGQGKDTGELFF
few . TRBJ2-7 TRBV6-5 TGTGCCAGCAGTTACTCTGGGCCGACTCCCTCCTACGAGCAGTACTTC CASSYSGPTPSYEQYF
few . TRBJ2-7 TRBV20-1 TGCAGCTCAGAAGTGACGGACTCTGATTACGAGCAGTACTTC CSSEVTDSDYEQYF
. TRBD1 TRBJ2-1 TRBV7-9 TGTGCCAGCAGCCCACCCGGGACAGGGAAGAATGAGCAGTTCTTC CASSPPGTGKNEQFF
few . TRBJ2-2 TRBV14 TGTGCCAGCAGCCCCCGGCACATATCCCGGGAGCTGTTTTTT CASSPRHISRELFF
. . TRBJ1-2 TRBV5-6 TGTGCCAGCAGCCCGTGGGGACACGTTAACTATGGCTACACCTTC CASSPWGHVNYGYTF
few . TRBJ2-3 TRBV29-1 TGCAGCGTTGAAGTAGGGAATACGCAGTATTTT CSVEVGNTQYF
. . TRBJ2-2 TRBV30 TGTGCCTGGAGTTTGGACGGGGGTATGGCCGGGGAGCTGTTTTTT CAWSLDGGMAGELFF
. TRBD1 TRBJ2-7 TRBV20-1 TGCAGTGCTCGTCCGGGACAGGGGGGCTACGAGCAGTACTTC CSARPGQGGYEQYF
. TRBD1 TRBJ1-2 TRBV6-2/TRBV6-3 TGTGCCAGCAGTTACCCTGGACAGGACTATGGCTACACCTTC CASSYPGQDYGYTF
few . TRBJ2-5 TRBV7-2 TGTGCCAGCAGCCCCGAATCGTGGCCGGGCAGGGAGACCCAGTACTTC CASSPESWPGRETQYF
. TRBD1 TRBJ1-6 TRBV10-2 TGCGCCAGCAGTGAGACAGGGGGTTCACCCCTCCACTTT CASSETGGSPLHF
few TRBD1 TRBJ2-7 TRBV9 TGTGCCAGCAGCGCCGGATTCGGACAGGGATTCTACGAGCAGTACTTC CASSAGFGQGFYEQYF
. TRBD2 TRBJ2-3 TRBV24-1 TGTGCCACCAGTGACCCCTGGAAAGCGGGAACTAGCACAGATACGCAGTATTTT CATSDPWKAGTSTDTQYF
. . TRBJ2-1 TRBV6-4 TGTGCCAGCAGTGACTTAGGAGGGGCCAATGAGCAGTTCTTC CASSDLGGANEQFF